This T cell receptor (beta chain) was recovered during a study of shared clonotypes between healthy human individuals (dated by TCRdb to 2020 to 2021). Turning to the overall study: The cohort comprised a couple of women and a few men aged 18 to 49 years. To increase sequencing depth and limit assay-specific biases, different laboratories used diverse techniques to prepare libraries and sequence TCR repertoires. For each donor, CD4 naive and CD4 memory were each given three plates, CD8 naive was given two plates, and CD8 memory was given one plate. Between about 0.94 and 8.9 billion PBMCs per donor were obtained by leukapheresis. To estimate repertoire size and how much clonotype sharing occurs between individuals, the study deeply sequenced the blood TCR repertoires of five healthy adults.

The germline ends are 2 bases apart after V is trimmed by 2 bases and J by 7 bases. The germline V gene supplies CDR1 KGHSH and CDR2 LQKENI. CDR3 length: 11 amino acids, cysteine to phenylalanine. The only DNA kept is the CDR3, 33 bases in frame from the first base. Healthy HIV-negative adults with no recently reported acute infections or vaccinations were included as donors. Every donor was a Caucasian adult residing in Nashville, Tennessee, USA. CD4+ T cells were enriched through magnetic negative selection, after which naive cells were positively selected on CD45RA and the remaining negative fraction served as the memory subset. Blood was collected by leukapheresis, and PBMCs were isolated by Ficoll-Histopaque density gradient centrifugation and then cryopreserved in liquid nitrogen vapor phase. Purity and quantity of every magnetically sorted T cell population were checked by analytical flow cytometry. Genomic DNA was isolated from each sorted fraction and quantified by UV absorbance on a Nanodrop 2000c.

With respect to this clone: There is no known antigen for this receptor. No base-level quality is on record; no much larger clone is a single base apart. This CDR3 is also generated by other DNA sequences in the sample.

The paper as a whole reports these results and caveats: Estimated clonotype richness was generally larger for naive than for memory subsets. About 5% of naive CD4, 3.5% of naive CD8, roughly 2.5% of memory CD4, and approximately 0.39% of memory CD8 clonotypes were shared across a few donors. Pairwise subsampling led to the expectation that sequencing depth would affect the degree of clonotype sharing among donors. The small number of donors limited the genetic and exposure-history diversity represented. Rarefaction of sorted-subset datasets indicated incomplete sequencing despite the large sequencing depth. Sampling was restricted to blood, and TCR repertoires in tissues likely differ from the TCR repertoires found in blood. Compared with non-shared clonotypes, the clonotypes found in all four sorted-subset donors had higher generation probabilities.

Using the deep immunoSEQ assay, multiplex PCR amplified TCR CDR3 regions from genomic DNA. Extracted genomic DNA from each cell subset was distributed evenly across all wells of several immunoSEQ 96-well plates, and each plate was treated as a replicate. For sorted subsets, roughly 200 ng of genomic DNA, equivalent to some 33,000 T cell genomes, went into each replicate PCR. Purified libraries were measured with a Qubit 3.0 fluorometer, size-checked on a Bioanalyzer 2100, and measured again with the KAPA Library Quantification kit. A separate single-read 150-cycle Illumina NextSeq 550 flow cell was used to sequence each immunoSEQ 96-well plate. The paper's data handling went like this. Because only junctional sequences without quality scores were contained in the immunoSEQ output, filtering matching that applied to full-length reads could not be performed. Sequences were annotated with PyIR, a Python wrapper for IgBLAST v1.9, using IMGT germline references to assign V/J genes and CDR3. Any read was removed if the V/J assignment was weak (E-value above 1e-6), the CDR3 was missing, or the read contained stop codons, out-of-frame junctions, or ambiguous translated residues. V3J clonotypes were defined as sequences sharing the same inferred V gene, J gene, and CDR3 amino acid sequence. The percentage overlap between two repertoires was calculated by dividing the number of shared unique clonotypes by the size of the smaller repertoire. Richness of each repertoire was evaluated using RTK rarefaction, the Chao1 estimator, and Recon v2.1 estimates of unobserved clonotypes. Generation probabilities were computed with OLGA for all TCRbeta clonotypes obtained by the gDNA method from a few donors. TCRdb provides this immuneACCESS table in a form limited to in-frame rearrangements. Some clones are lacking; in checked studies, under half of them reflect an unresolved V gene, and why the rest are absent is not known. V and J calls and clone size are given by that table; D and trimming were obtained from the DNA. Present in this sample are some 1 million clones, around 76% of which were seen just once. The ten largest clones take up approximately 1.3% of the sample.

Sequenced input: memory CD4+ T cells sorted from blood. The sample's cell subset or site label is to be understood as: CD45RA-negative fraction. Here the chain combines TRBV18 and TRBJ1-4, with the D gene call left open. The TCR comes from a man aged 18 to 35 in good health. The base sequence is TGTGCCAGCTCACCAAGTGAAAAACTGTTTTTT. It encodes CASSPSEKLFF.